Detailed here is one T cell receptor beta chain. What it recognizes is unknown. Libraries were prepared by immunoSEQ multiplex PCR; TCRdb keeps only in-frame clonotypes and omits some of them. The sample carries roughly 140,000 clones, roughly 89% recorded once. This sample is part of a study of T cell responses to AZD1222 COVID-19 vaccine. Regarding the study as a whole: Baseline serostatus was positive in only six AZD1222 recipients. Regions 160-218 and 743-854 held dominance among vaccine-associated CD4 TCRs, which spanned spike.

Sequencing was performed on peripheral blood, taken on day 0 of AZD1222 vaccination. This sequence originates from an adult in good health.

The CDR3 reads CASSVKGLRLETQYF. The CDR3 DNA follows: TGTGCCAGCAGCGTAAAGGGACTACGCTTGGAGACCCAGTACTTC. This rearrangement joins TRBV9 to TRBJ2-5; 7 bases map to TRBD2. Germline trimming cut 1 base from V and 5 bases from J; bases unmatched to any gene: 8. In germline, CDR1 is SGDLS, CDR2 YYNGEE. This CDR3 has 15 residues. Looking up the rest from reference TRBV9 and TRBJ2-5 gives the full variable domain: DSGVTQTPKHLITATGQRVTLRCSPRSGDLSVYWYQQSLDQGLQFLIQYYNGEERAKGNILERFSAQQFPDLHSELNLSSLELGDSALYFCASSVKGLRLETQYFGPGTRLLVL.